Only a few counts were recorded for the clone carrying this T cell receptor beta chain. The antigen is not known. One entry per CDR3 protein results from TCRdb running MiXCR on the RT-PCR reads. The sample carries some 570,000 distinct CDR3 sequences, about 11% recorded once. The data are from a study of response to subunit inactivated influenza vaccine. Study-wide points: The study's authors posited that every seasonal influenza vaccination enlists few new T cells.

The ends lost 6 bases at V and 1 base at J; junction bases unmatched: 7. The CDR3 runs 15 residues. These data also formed part of another study, on T cells expressing NK-cell markers. That source adds: In generating TCR beta cDNA, 5'RACE template switching with UMIs was used. Of eight sequenced donors, seven were HCMV-seropositive and one HCMV-seronegative. In several experiments, sorting was restricted to alpha-beta TCR T cells by an anti-gamma-delta TCR antibody. Dominant NKG2C+ clonotypes accounted for roughly 1.0-8% of CD8+ T cells in about six donors.

Source: PBMCs from blood, taken on the day of vaccination. The gene calls are TRBV12-3 or TRBV12-4 and TRBJ2-7; 9 bases agree with TRBD1. The sequence was collected from a man aged 50-59 years who received an inactivated influenza vaccine. CDR3 bases: TGTGCCAGCAGCCCTCTCGGGACAGGGTCCTACGAGCAGTACTTC. It translates to CASSPLGTGSYEQYF.